This T cell receptor (beta chain) was found in a study of CXCR3-negative and CXCR3-positive naive CD8 T cells. The germline V gene encodes CDR1 SGDLS and CDR2 YYNGEE. This CDR3 region has 14 residues. UMI-labeled 5' RACE TRB cDNA libraries were prepared from the cells. For each CDR3 protein, TCRdb gives one entry from its re-call of the 5' RACE reads, without DNA. The table for this sample gives 46,000 or so distinct CDR3 sequences. A note on this clonotype: Its antigen is unknown.

Study outcomes and limitations: Much lower diversity was found in memory CD8+ cells, while both naive subsets had comparably high diversity. With surface CD5 comparable between naive subsets, TCR strength was estimated using properties derived from the TRB CDR3.

The clonotype was recovered from a human donor in good health. Some clones in this sample may be carry-over from other donors' samples. J is TRBJ2-2 and V is TRBV9. Sequencing was done on a sample of naive CXCR3- CD8+ T cells from blood. As to subset: CD45RO-CCR7+CD27+CD95- naive CD8+ T cells lacking CXCR3 (TNR3-). CDR3 in amino acids: CASGEIYGAGELFF. The full variable domain, with the rest looked up from reference TRBV9 and TRBJ2-2, is DSGVTQTPKHLITATGQRVTLRCSPRSGDLSVYWYQQSLDQGLQFLIQYYNGEERAKGNILERFSAQQFPDLHSELNLSSLELGDSALYFCASGEIYGAGELFFGEGSRLTVL.